The T cell receptor beta chain described here comes from a study of cytomegalovirus exposure and HLA in healthy donors. J lost 3 bases, V lost 4 bases, and 4 bases had no gene match. The CDR3 totals 14 residues. From germline, CDR1 is SGHTS and CDR2 YDEGEE. Amplification used 60 Vbeta primers and 13 Jbeta primers. Measured with immunoSEQ multiplex PCR; TCRdb has only the in-frame clones, and not every one. The sample lists over 200,000 clones, more than 70% occurring once. This clonotype originated in a human donor in good health. The sample consisted of PBMCs. The rearrangement links TRBV5-8 to TRBJ2-3, with TRBD2 identical over 8 bases. CDR3 residues: CASSPGLGTDTQYF. Here the CDR3 DNA reads TGTGCCAGCAGCCCGGGACTAGGGACAGATACGCAGTATTTT.